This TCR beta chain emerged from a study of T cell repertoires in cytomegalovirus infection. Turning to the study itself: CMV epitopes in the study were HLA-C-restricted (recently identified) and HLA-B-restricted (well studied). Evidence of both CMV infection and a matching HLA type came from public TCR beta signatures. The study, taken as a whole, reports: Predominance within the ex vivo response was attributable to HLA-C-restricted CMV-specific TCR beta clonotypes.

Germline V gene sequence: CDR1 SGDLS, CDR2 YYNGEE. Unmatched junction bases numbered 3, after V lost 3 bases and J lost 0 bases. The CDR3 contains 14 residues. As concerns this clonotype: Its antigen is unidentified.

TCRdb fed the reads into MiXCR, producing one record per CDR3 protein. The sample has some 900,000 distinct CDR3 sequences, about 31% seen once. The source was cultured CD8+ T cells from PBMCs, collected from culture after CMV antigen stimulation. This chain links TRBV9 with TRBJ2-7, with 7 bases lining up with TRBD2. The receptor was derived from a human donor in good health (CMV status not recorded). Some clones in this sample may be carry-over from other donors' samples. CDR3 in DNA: TGTGCCAGCAGCGGGAGCGGGGACTCCTACGAGCAGTACTTC. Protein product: CASSGSGDSYEQYF.